This entry lists 18 T cell receptor beta chains sequenced from one sample in a study of shared clonotypes between healthy human individuals. Sequencing was performed with immunoSEQ multiplex PCR; in TCRdb, only in-frame clones are kept and a portion is missing. Among hundreds of thousands of clones, around 96% were seen once, and the ten largest hold roughly 0.12%. CD45RO negativity and positive selection for CCR7 defined naive CD8 cells, a population that excluded terminally differentiated effector memory CD45RA+ cells. The material sequenced was naive CD8+ T cells sorted from blood. The receptors stem from a woman aged 25 to 39 in good health.

For the CDR3, the DNA is TGTGCCACCACGTTATATTCTTTGGGGATACAAGAGACCCAGTACTTC. Translation: CATTLYSLGIQETQYF. The chain employs TRBV28 and TRBJ2-5; D gene ambiguous. V lost 10 bases, J lost 2 bases, and 23 bases lay in between. The CDR3 sequence is 16 residues long. Germline lookup yields CDR1 MDHEN and CDR2 SYDVKM.

This clone was observed a single time. The chain couples TRBV6-5 to TRBJ1-2, with TRBD1 identical over 7 bases. CDR1 MNHEY and CDR2 SVGAGI come from the germline V gene. V lost 2 bases to trimming and J lost 4 bases; unmatched junction nucleotides: 4. The CDR3 spans 14 residues. As DNA, the CDR3 is TGTGCCAGCAGTTACGTTGCAGGGGGCTATGGCTACACCTTC. It encodes CASSYVAGGYGYTF.

The CDR3 DNA follows: TGTGCCAGCAGTCCGGGACTTATAGAGACCCAGTACTTC. This translates into CASSPGLIETQYF. This sequence joins TRBV28 and TRBJ2-5, with D maybe TRBD2 (6 bases). From germline, CDR1 is MDHEN and CDR2 SYDVKM. V was pared by 5 bases and J by 4 bases, with 11 bases between. The CDR3 is 13 amino acids.

This chain connects TRBV4-2 to TRBJ2-7; D remains unclear. The V end was cut by 4 bases, the J end by 3 bases, with 10 bases between. Germline V gene lookup returns CDR1 LGHNA and CDR2 YNFKEQ. CDR3 length: 13 amino acids. The CDR3 protein is CASSLTTGYEQYF. In nucleotides, the CDR3 is TGTGCCAGCAGCCTTACGACTGGCTACGAGCAGTACTTC.

As to this clone: Other DNA sequences in this sample translate to the same CDR3. V gene TRBV28 combines with J gene TRBJ2-7, with D perhaps assigned TRBD1 or TRBD2 (5 bases each). V was shortened by 5 bases and J by 4 bases, with 15 bases between the two germline ends. This CDR3 is 14 amino acids long. Germline V gives CDR1 MDHEN, CDR2 SYDVKM. CDR3 protein: CASSLVGTAYEQYF. The CDR3 bases are TGTGCCAGCAGTCTGGTTGGGACGGCATACGAGCAGTACTTC.

This clone turned up a few times. CDR3 nucleotide sequence: TGTGCCAGCAGTTTATCGATGGGAGGGGGTAGGGGCTACACCTTC. Protein: CASSLSMGGGRGYTF. The chain uses TRBV27 and TRBJ1-2, with TRBD1 as a possible D gene (6 bases). This CDR3 is built from 15 residues. Germline V gives CDR1 MNHEY, CDR2 SMNVEV (reference sequence). V was cut by 0 bases and J by 8 bases, with 16 bases left in between.

The chain recombines TRBV2 with TRBJ2-7, with 9 bases fitting TRBD1. In germline, CDR1 is SNHLY, CDR2 FYNNEI. This CDR3 region has 16 residues. Trimming cost V 4 bases and J 4 bases; bases outside gene matches: 11. CDR3 bases: TGTGCCAGCAGTGTCCCAGGACAGGGGAATGGGTACGAGCAGTACTTC. Encoded protein: CASSVPGQGNGYEQYF.

This chain uses TRBV5-8 with TRBJ2-5, with 9 bases matching TRBD2. CDR3 size: 19 residues. Germline CDR1 reads SGHTS; CDR2 reads YDEGEE. V lost 2 bases, J lost 4 bases, and 18 bases stayed unmatched. The CDR3 loop reads CASSLIGFVAGVQGETQYF. The CDR3 coding sequence is TGTGCCAGCAGCTTAATCGGGTTTGTAGCGGGAGTTCAGGGAGAGACCCAGTACTTC.

The chain carries TRBV5-4 and TRBJ2-7, with D possibly TRBD1 on 6 matching bases. Germline V CDR1 and CDR2: SGHNT, YYREEE (reference sequence). V lost 2 bases and J 3 bases, leaving 15 bases between the germline ends. The CDR3 is 15 residues long. The CDR3 sequence: CASSLYPRDNYEQYF. The CDR3 region has the DNA TGTGCCAGCAGCTTATACCCCCGGGACAACTACGAGCAGTACTTC.

This clone was detected only once. The J gene is TRBJ2-1, the V gene TRBV11-2; 8 bases fit TRBD1. The CDR3 runs 14 residues. Germline V lookup: CDR1 SGHAT, CDR2 FQNNGV. V lost 1 base, J lost 7 bases, and 3 bases stayed unmatched. The CDR3 loop reads CASSLGTGTNEQFF. The CDR3 bases are TGTGCCAGCAGCTTAGGGACAGGGACTAATGAGCAGTTCTTC.

Turning to this clone: Other DNA sequences in the same sample also yield this CDR3. The chain recombines TRBV28 with TRBJ2-7; D ambiguous. CDR1 and CDR2 from the germline V gene are MDHEN and SYDVKM. Trimming removed 3 bases from V and 5 bases from J, with 5 bases in between. The length of the CDR3 is 11 residues. The CDR3 DNA reads TGTGCCAGCAGTTTGGTAAACGAGCAGTACTTC. Its translation is CASSLVNEQYF.

The chain is built from TRBV5-8 and TRBJ2-7; 7 bases line up with TRBD1. CDR1 SGHTS and CDR2 YDEGEE come from the germline V gene. The CDR3 contains 15 residues. The V segment lost 4 bases and the J segment 3 bases; nucleotides outside the gene matches: 10. In nucleotides, the CDR3 is TGTGCCAGCAGCCAAGGACAGGACCAGGTCTACGAGCAGTACTTC. Translated: CASSQGQDQVYEQYF.

This clone was counted a single time. CDR3 bases: TGTGCCAGCAGCTTAACTGCTAGCGGGACCGAGACCCAGTACTTC. This sequence encodes CASSLTASGTETQYF. V and J are TRBV11-2 and TRBJ2-5, with 9 positions matching TRBD2. V shed 2 bases and J 5 bases; nucleotides not matched to a gene: 6. CDR3 size: 15 residues. Germline CDR1 and CDR2: SGHAT and FQNNGV.

V usage is TRBV7-9 and J usage is TRBJ2-1; TRBD2 matches at 12 bases. The ends lost 3 bases at V and 0 bases at J; junction bases unmatched: 6. The CDR3 runs 18 residues. Germline CDR1 SEHNR, CDR2 FQNEAQ (reference sequence). CDR3: CASSFLAGGPHSYNEQFF. The CDR3, as DNA: TGTGCCAGCAGCTTCCTAGCGGGAGGGCCCCACTCCTACAATGAGCAGTTCTTC.

In regard to this clone: This sample includes further DNA sequences coding for the same CDR3. The rearrangement uses TRBV6-5 and TRBJ2-7, with D possibly called TRBD1 or TRBD2 (5 bases each). The germline CDR1 and CDR2 sequences are MNHEY and SVGAGI. The CDR3 extends over 13 amino acids. V was trimmed by 2 bases and J by 3 bases, leaving 8 bases between them. The CDR3, as DNA: TGTGCCAGCAGTTACCGGGGCCTCTACGAGCAGTACTTC. It specifies CASSYRGLYEQYF.

The chain has TRBV28 and TRBJ1-5; 7 bases match TRBD1. CDR1 and CDR2 from the germline V gene are MDHEN and SYDVKM. V gave up 7 bases and J gave up 4 bases; unmatched junction bases: 7. This CDR3 comprises 14 residues. CDR3 in amino acids: CASTLQGWNQPQHF. For the CDR3, the DNA is TGTGCCAGCACCCTACAGGGGTGGAATCAGCCCCAGCATTTT.

The rearrangement joins TRBV11-2 to TRBJ2-2; 8 positions agree with TRBD2. V shed 7 bases and J 5 bases; nucleotides not matched to a gene: 18. CDR1 SGHAT and CDR2 FQNNGV come from the germline V gene. This CDR3 is 18 amino acids long. The CDR3 is CASTIFPSLGLGTGELFF. The CDR3 bases are TGTGCCAGCACCATCTTTCCGTCGCTGGGACTAGGGACCGGGGAGCTGTTTTTT. Complete variable domain (other parts from reference TRBV11-2 and TRBJ2-2): EAGVAQSPRYKIIEKRQSVAFWCNPISGHATLYWYQQILGQGPKLLIQFQNNGVVDDSQLPKDRFSAERLKGVDSTLKIQPAKLEDSAVYLCASTIFPSLGLGTGELFFGEGSRLTVL.

Remarks on this clone: Other DNA sequences in the sample encode the same CDR3. V usage is TRBV27 and J usage is TRBJ2-1, with D perhaps matching TRBD1 or TRBD2 (5 bases each). This CDR3 is 13 amino acids long. The germline V gene encodes CDR1 MNHEY and CDR2 SMNVEV (reference sequence). V dropped 5 bases and J dropped 2 bases, with 7 bases sitting between them. DNA for the CDR3: TGTGCCAGCAGTCTGGGGGCCTACAATGAGCAGTTCTTC. Its translation is CASSLGAYNEQFF.